This passage covers 9 T cell receptor beta chains from one sample sequenced in a study of long-term antiretroviral therapy in people with HIV. They ran version v3.0 of the immunoSEQ assay at survey level. Assay used: immunoSEQ multiplex PCR; TCRdb lists only in-frame clones, some missing. The repertoire holds tens of thousands of clones, with over 60% as singletons. The input for sequencing was unsorted PBMCs, taken 2.9 years after starting antiretroviral therapy. The receptors shown here come from a woman under 40 with HIV.

The chain combines TRBV4-1 with TRBJ2-3, with D perhaps matching TRBD1 (5 bases). CDR1 MGHRA and CDR2 YSYEKL come from the germline V gene. CDR3 length: 14 residues. The V end was cut by 1 base, the J end by 4 bases, with 9 bases between. CDR3 coding DNA: TGCGCCAGCAGCCAAGTCGTGGGGCCAGATACGCAGTATTTT. Its translation is CASSQVVGPDTQYF.

The V and J genes are TRBV6-6 and TRBJ1-1, with D perhaps TRBD1 (5 bases). Per germline, CDR1 MNHNY and CDR2 SVGAGI (reference sequence). The CDR3 loop spans 14 amino acids. Trimming pared 6 bases from V and 4 bases from J, leaving 15 bases between. CDR3 DNA sequence: TGTGCCAGCAGCCCGAGCGGGGGTGGCACTGAAGCTTTCTTT. Protein sequence: CASSPSGGGTEAFF.

In its sample, this clone was seen a few times. The chain couples TRBV11-3 to TRBJ2-7, with TRBD2 matching 9 bases. With V trimmed by 3 bases and J by 2 bases, 2 bases remained unmatched. CDR1 and CDR2 (germline): SGHNT, YENEEA. The CDR3 runs 14 residues. The CDR3 sequence is CASSFASGAYEQYF. The CDR3 DNA follows: TGTGCCAGCAGCTTCGCTAGCGGGGCCTACGAGCAGTACTTC.

This rearrangement joins TRBV5-1 to TRBJ2-1; a weak D match, TRBD2 (5 bases). Per the germline V gene, CDR1 is SGHRS and CDR2 is YFSETQ. The V end was cut by 1 base, the J end by 8 bases, with 7 bases between. The CDR3 length is 12 residues. CDR3 in DNA: TGCGCCAGCAGCTTGACCGGGGATGAGCAGTTCTTC. Its translation is CASSLTGDEQFF.

CDR3 sequence: CASSIFGGLGQPQHF. The CDR3 coding sequence is TGTGCCAGTAGTATTTTTGGGGGTCTGGGACAGCCCCAGCATTTT. The chain joins TRBV19 to TRBJ1-5; TRBD1 might be the D (5 bases). Germline CDR1 reads LNHDA; CDR2 reads SQIVND (reference sequence). Trimming removed 3 bases from V and 7 bases from J, with 16 bases in between. This CDR3 contains 15 residues.

This clone appeared a single time. The gene calls are TRBV25-1 and TRBJ2-3, with 14 bases identical to TRBD2. J lost 2 bases, V lost 4 bases, and 2 bases had no gene match. CDR1 and CDR2 (germline): MGHDK, SYGVNS. The CDR3 totals 16 residues. CDR3 loop: CASSGTSGGLTDTQYF. The DNA of the CDR3 is TGTGCCAGCAGTGGGACTAGCGGGGGGCTCACAGATACGCAGTATTTT.

In its sample, this clone was seen once. The J gene is TRBJ1-2, the V gene TRBV5-6; TRBD1 aligns across 7 bases. CDR1 and CDR2 from the germline V gene are SGHDT and YYEEEE. V lost 3 bases to trimming and J lost 3 bases; unmatched junction nucleotides: 8. The CDR3 totals 15 residues. Here the CDR3 reads CASSSSTTGDYGYTF. In DNA form, the CDR3 reads TGTGCCAGCAGCTCGTCGACTACAGGGGACTATGGCTACACCTTC.

The J gene is TRBJ2-7, the V gene TRBV9; D gene unclear. There are 15 residues in the CDR3. The germline gives CDR1 SGDLS, CDR2 YYNGEE. The germline V and J ends were trimmed by 0 bases and 4 bases, with 14 bases remaining between them. CDR3 nucleotide sequence: TGTGCCAGCAGCGTAGCTTCAGGCAGATCTTACGAGCAGTACTTC. Its translation: CASSVASGRSYEQYF.

The V gene is TRBV12-5, the J gene TRBJ2-2, with D perhaps assigned TRBD1 or TRBD2 (6 bases each). The CDR3 is made up of 17 amino acids. The V and J ends lost 1 base and 1 base respectively, with 13 bases between them. In germline, CDR1 is LGHNT, CDR2 FRNRAP. DNA of the CDR3: TGTGCTAGTGGTTTGGGGCAAGGGGGGCTGAACACCGGGGAGCTGTTTTTT. Translated, it gives CASGLGQGGLNTGELFF.